This record looks at one T cell receptor beta chain sequence and its context. Its antigen is undetermined. This sample was included in a study of CXCR3-negative and CXCR3-positive naive CD8 T cells. Study summary: Collectively, the libraries yielded some 140 million TRB reads in total, at about 1.5 +/- 0.3 million per library. Study observations and caveats: Naive cells, whether CXCR3-negative or CXCR3-positive, had similar TRBV-TRBJ usage, while memory cells differed. Fresh PBMCs went into most assays, and CXCR3 expression partly declined after cryopreservation. Sequencing showed both naive subsets with comparably high diversity, and memory CD8+ cells much lower.

5' RACE with UMI labels generated the TRB cDNA libraries. One entry per CDR3 protein, without DNA, is what TCRdb gives after re-calling the 5' RACE reads. The specimen's table records 75,000 to 100,000 distinct CDR3 sequences. Germline V gene lookup returns CDR1 SGHDN and CDR2 FVKESK. The CDR3 extends over 13 amino acids. The chain has TRBV14 and TRBJ2-7; TCRdb names TRBD1, which stays unverified in the absence of DNA. Sequenced: naive CXCR3- CD8+ T cells from blood. The sample's subset: CD45RO-CCR7+CD27+CD95- naive CD8+ T cells lacking CXCR3 (TNR3-). The sequence was obtained from a human donor in good health. Some clones in this sample may be carry-over from other donors' samples. The CDR3 region is CASSRTSSYEQYF.